Listed below are T cell receptor beta chains from one sample, sequenced in a study of T cells in Graves' hyperthyroidism and ophthalmopathy. MiXCR, applied by TCRdb to the multiplex PCR reads, yields one record per CDR3 protein. This sample carries over 500,000 distinct CDR3 sequences, roughly 17% of them seen once, and the ten largest clones take 17%. The sample taken for sequencing was blood. These receptors originate from a woman younger than 30 with Graves' ophthalmopathy. Both conserved end residues are part of each CDR3. Each record gives: clone size, V gene, J gene, D gene, CDR3 protein, CDR3 DNA. A D gene is named only where the DNA matches it firmly. Rows may omit the clone size; those that give it use once, few, many or a size class.

>few|TRBV30|TRBJ2-3|NA
CAWSGLSSTDTQYF
TGTGCCTGGAGTGGCCTTTCTAGCACAGATACGCAGTATTTT
>few|TRBV5-1|TRBJ2-6|NA
CASSLVVRPVGANVLTF
TGCGCCAGCAGCTTGGTAGTACGCCCGGTTGGGGCCAACGTCCTGACTTTC
>NA|TRBV6-2/TRBV6-3|TRBJ2-5|NA
CASSRTSTLGMGETQYF
TGTGCCAGCAGCAGAACTTCGACCTTAGGGATGGGAGAGACCCAGTACTTC
>many|TRBV30|TRBJ1-5|TRBD1
CAWSREGGVQPQHF
TGTGCCTGGAGTCGGGAAGGGGGCGTTCAGCCCCAGCATTTT
>NA|TRBV20-1|TRBJ2-1|NA
CSARGQGYEQFF
TGCAGTGCTAGGGGCCAGGGGTATGAGCAGTTCTTC
>NA|TRBV7-2|TRBJ2-7|TRBD2
CASSLGLAGGSNEQYF
TGTGCCAGCAGCTTAGGGCTAGCGGGAGGGTCCAACGAGCAGTACTTC
>many|TRBV10-3|TRBJ1-2|NA
CAISEPDSLDPYGYTF
TGTGCCATCAGTGAACCGGACAGTCTAGACCCCTATGGCTACACCTTC
>NA|TRBV20-1|TRBJ2-2|TRBD2
CSARDEEREGFPGELFF
TGCAGTGCTAGAGATGAAGAGCGGGAGGGCTTTCCCGGGGAGCTGTTTTTT
>many|TRBV7-2|TRBJ1-1|TRBD1
CASQGAITEAFF
TGTGCCAGCCAGGGGGCGATCACTGAAGCTTTCTTT
>NA|TRBV7-9|TRBJ2-5|TRBD1
CASSTQITGGGEYF
TGTGCCAGCAGCACCCAGATAACAGGGGGTGGGGAGTACTTC
>NA|TRBV6-1|TRBJ2-5|NA
CASNSGTTGTQYF
TGTGCCAGCAACTCCGGGACGACGGGGACCCAGTACTTC
>many|TRBV27|TRBJ2-1|NA
CASSTYRVPSAYNEQFF
TGTGCCAGCAGCACCTACAGGGTACCCTCGGCCTACAATGAGCAGTTCTTC
>many|TRBV20-1|TRBJ2-7|TRBD1
CSARERKGQGASYEQYF
TGCAGTGCTAGAGAAAGAAAGGGTCAGGGGGCCTCCTACGAGCAGTACTTC
>few|TRBV5-1|TRBJ2-1|NA
CASSLAHPHEQFF
TGCGCCAGCAGCTTGGCCCATCCACATGAGCAGTTCTTC
>many|TRBV9|TRBJ2-7|NA
CASSLRLETYEQYF
TGTGCCAGCAGCCTACGACTTGAAACCTACGAGCAGTACTTC
>NA|TRBV10-3|TRBJ1-1|NA
CAISDSDMNTEAFF
TGTGCCATCAGTGATTCGGATATGAACACTGAAGCTTTCTTT
>many|TRBV6-2/TRBV6-3|TRBJ1-1|TRBD1
CASRRRTGHEAFF
TGTGCCAGCAGGAGAAGGACAGGACATGAAGCTTTCTTT
>many|TRBV15|TRBJ2-3|TRBD1
CATSAFPGQGTDTQYF
TGTGCCACCAGCGCCTTTCCGGGACAGGGGACAGATACGCAGTATTTT
>many|TRBV7-2|TRBJ2-3|NA
CASSLVGSMGGTDTQYF
TGTGCCAGCAGCTTAGTAGGTTCGATGGGTGGAACAGATACGCAGTATTTT
>NA|TRBV20-1|TRBJ2-1|TRBD2
CSAGPRTSGHEQFF
TGCAGTGCGGGACCCAGGACTAGTGGGCATGAGCAGTTCTTC
>many|TRBV27|TRBJ2-1|NA
CASSEGESSYNEQFF
TGTGCCAGCAGCGAAGGGGAAAGCTCCTACAATGAGCAGTTCTTC
>NA|TRBV7-9|TRBJ1-4|NA
CASSLLGRDEKLFF
TGTGCCAGCAGCTTACTTGGACGTGATGAAAAACTGTTTTTT